The 30 T cell receptor beta chains below come from one sample, sequenced in a study of metastatic and nonmetastatic thyroid tumors. Patients had received no treatment of any kind before thyroid surgery. MiXCR reprocessed the PCR reads for TCRdb. The data contain 30,000 to 40,000 clones, around 16% of them seen just once; the ten biggest clones take up 15% to 20%. The sequenced material came from blood. Receptor source: a male donor with papillary thyroid cancer or a benign thyroid nodule (not recorded which). Some clones in this sample may be carry-over from other donors' samples.

This clone was found many times. V gene TRBV10-3 combines with J gene TRBJ1-1, with a weak D call TRBD1 (5 bases). Germline CDR1 and CDR2: ENHRY and SYGVKD. The CDR3 runs 13 residues. Between the trimmed V and J ends, which lost 6 bases and 7 bases, there was a span of 15 bases. CDR3 DNA sequence: TGTGCCATCAGCGCGGCGGGGGGGGGTGAAGCTTTCTTT. This sequence encodes CAISAAGGGEAFF.

This clone has a handful of counts. The chain couples TRBV7-2 to TRBJ2-7; TRBD1 matches at 8 bases. Germline V gene data show CDR1 as SGHTA and CDR2 as FQGNSA. This CDR3 contains 11 residues. With 5 bases clipped from V and 10 bases from J, the junction kept 4 bases outside the gene matches. The CDR3 region is CASSPDRDQYF. Written as DNA, the CDR3 is TGTGCCAGCAGCCCGGACAGGGATCAGTACTTC. Looking up the rest from reference TRBV7-2 and TRBJ2-7 gives the full variable domain: GAGVSQSPSNKVTEKGKDVELRCDPISGHTALYWYRQSLGQGLEFLIYFQGNSAPDKSGLPSDRFSAERTGGSVSTLTIQRTQQEDSAVYLCASSPDRDQYFGPGTRLTVT.

The rearrangement uses TRBV9 and TRBJ1-5; D unclear. The V end lost 7 bases, the J end lost 3 bases, and 14 bases lay between the germline ends. The length of the CDR3 is 14 residues. Per germline, CDR1 SGDLS and CDR2 YYNGEE. The CDR3 DNA sequence: TGTGCCAGCTCTCACGGGGAAATCAATCAGCCCCAGCATTTT. Its translation is CASSHGEINQPQHF. The full variable domain, rest sourced from reference TRBV9 and TRBJ1-5, is DSGVTQTPKHLITATGQRVTLRCSPRSGDLSVYWYQQSLDQGLQFLIQYYNGEERAKGNILERFSAQQFPDLHSELNLSSLELGDSALYFCASSHGEINQPQHFGDGTRLSIL.

This clone was recorded at least ten times. The chain couples TRBV6-1 to TRBJ2-5; the D gene could be TRBD1 or TRBD2 (6 bases each). The CDR3 consists of 14 residues. V was cut by 6 bases and J by 7 bases, with 18 bases left in between. Germline-derived CDR1 and CDR2 are MNHNS and SASEGT. The CDR3 DNA reads TGTGCCAGCAGCGAGCTACAGGGACTGGGGACCCAGTACTTC. This translates into CASSELQGLGTQYF.

The chain couples TRBV3-1 to TRBJ1-1, with TRBD1 as a possible D gene (6 bases). The CDR3 is 14 amino acids. CDR1 LGHDT and CDR2 YNNKEL come from the germline V gene (reference sequence). The ends were cut back, 6 bases at V and 1 base at J, with 12 bases in the middle. The CDR3 region is CASSLRDKNTEAFF. CDR3 nucleotides: TGTGCCAGCAGTCTCCGGGACAAGAACACTGAAGCTTTCTTT.

There are many counts of this clone. The J gene is TRBJ1-4, the V gene TRBV5-1; D is possibly TRBD1 (6 bases). Between the trimmed V and J ends, which lost 3 bases and 6 bases, there was a span of 15 bases. The CDR3 has 15 residues. The V gene's germline CDR1 is SGHRS and CDR2 YFSETQ. The CDR3 reads CASSSTGAEDEKLFF. CDR3 nucleotides: TGCGCCAGCAGCTCGACGGGGGCAGAGGATGAAAAACTGTTTTTT.

This clone appeared many times. This chain uses TRBV28 with TRBJ1-4; weak D call: TRBD1 (5 bases). The V and J ends lost 5 bases and 8 bases respectively, with 18 bases between them. CDR3 size: 15 residues. Germline-derived CDR1 and CDR2 are MDHEN and SYDVKM. CDR3 in amino acids: CASSGADSGPEKLFF. CDR3 nucleotides: TGTGCCAGCAGTGGGGCGGATTCAGGGCCGGAAAAACTGTTTTTT.

This clone was detected many times. The chain has TRBV11-2 and TRBJ2-7; TRBD2 is a possible D gene (6 bases). The germline CDR1 and CDR2 sequences are SGHAT and FQNNGV. The CDR3 loop spans 15 amino acids. Deletions cut 3 bases from V and 1 base from J, with 13 bases between. The CDR3 region has the DNA TGTGCCAGCAGCTTTGGGGAGGACAAATCCTACGAGCAGTACTTC. Translating it yields CASSFGEDKSYEQYF.

The chain carries TRBV11-2 and TRBJ2-7; maybe TRBD1 (6 bases). V lost 6 bases and J 5 bases, leaving 17 bases between the germline ends. The CDR3 runs to 14 residues. The V gene's germline CDR1 is SGHAT and CDR2 FQNNGV. The CDR3 reads CASRSTGRVDEQYF. CDR3 bases: TGTGCCAGCAGGTCTACAGGGAGAGTGGACGAGCAGTACTTC.

This clone was picked up many times. The CDR3 region is CSVRDTGSGNTIYF. CDR3 coding DNA: TGCAGCGTTCGGGACACGGGCTCTGGAAACACCATATATTTT. The gene calls are TRBV29-1 and TRBJ1-3, with a possible D match to TRBD1 (6 bases). Germline-derived CDR1 and CDR2 are SQVTM and ANQGSEA. The CDR3 contains 14 residues. Trimming removed 5 bases at V and 0 bases at J, with 11 bases between.

This clone was seen more than once but under ten times. Mismatch with germline at one junction end may stem from a read error. The sample has other DNA sequences that encode this CDR3 too. The rearrangement links TRBV6-1 to TRBJ2-3; tentative D call: TRBD1 (6 bases). The length of the CDR3 is 15 residues. Germline V gene data show CDR1 as MNHNS and CDR2 as SASEGT. CDR3 amino acids: CASRDDRSGTDTQYF. CDR3 in DNA: TGTGCCAGCAGAGACGACAGGTCCGGCACGGATACTCAGTATTTT.

Ten or more counts support this clone. The chain combines TRBV13 with TRBJ2-3; 9 bases are shared with TRBD1. The CDR3 length is 14 residues. Trimming took 4 bases from V and 6 from J; bases not matched to a gene: 5. Germline CDR1 reads PRHDT; CDR2 reads FYEKMQ (reference sequence). The DNA for the CDR3 is TGTGCCAGCAGCTCCCGACAGGGGGGGGATACGCAGTATTTT. This translates into CASSSRQGGDTQYF. The full variable domain, in which reference TRBV13 and TRBJ2-3 provide the parts outside the CDR3, is AAGVIQSPRHLIKEKRETATLKCYPIPRHDTVYWYQQGPGQDPQFLISFYEKMQSDKGSIPDRFSAQQFSDYHSELNMSSLELGDSALYFCASSSRQGGDTQYFGPGTRLTVL.

Comment on this clone: A much larger clone is a single base away; this may be a read error. The chain couples TRBV9 to TRBJ1-3; D not certain. CDR3 length: 15 amino acids. Per germline, CDR1 SGDLS and CDR2 YYNGEE. CDR3 DNA sequence: TGTGCCAGCAGCCCCCGGACTTTTACTGGAAACATCATATATTTT. Translating it yields CASSPRTFTGNIIYF.

This clone has a handful of counts. The chain employs TRBV6-2 or TRBV6-3 and TRBJ2-1, with D perhaps TRBD1 or TRBD2 (5 bases each). The germline gives CDR1 MNHEY, CDR2 SVGEGT. Trimming cost V 1 base and J 6 bases, with 10 bases left between them. The CDR3 runs to 14 residues. This CDR3 is CASSYYPGRNEQFF. In nucleotides, the CDR3 is TGTGCCAGCAGTTACTATCCGGGGCGCAATGAGCAGTTCTTC.

This clone was counted ten times or more. The genes are TRBV5-6 and TRBJ1-1; a possible D gene is TRBD1 (5 bases). This CDR3 region has 14 residues. Germline assignment: CDR1 SGHDT and CDR2 YYEEEE. V lost 0 bases to trimming and J lost 0 bases, with 6 bases between them. The CDR3 coding sequence is TGTGCCAGCAGCTTGGGGGGGATGAACACTGAAGCTTTCTTT. This sequence encodes CASSLGGMNTEAFF.

This clone was observed many times. The chain has TRBV20-1 and TRBJ2-7, with D maybe TRBD2 (5 bases). Trimming left V 2 bases short and J 7 bases short, with 15 bases between. This CDR3 has 13 amino acids. Per the germline V gene, CDR1 is DFQATT and CDR2 is SNEGSKA (reference sequence). CDR3 coding DNA: TGCAGTGCTAGAATGCCCGCAAGAGGGGAGCAGTACTTC. Its protein is CSARMPARGEQYF.

This clone has at least ten counts. This chain connects TRBV29-1 to TRBJ1-1; the match to TRBD1 covers 7 bases. The CDR3 length is 15 residues. CDR1 is SQVTM and CDR2 is ANQGSEA in the germline V gene. With V trimmed by 0 bases and J by 6 bases, 10 bases remained unmatched. CDR3 amino acids: CSVEDTTGVLAEAFF. CDR3 DNA sequence: TGCAGCGTTGAAGATACAACAGGGGTACTCGCTGAAGCTTTCTTT.

In this sample, this clone turned up many times. The rearrangement joins TRBV19 to TRBJ2-3; D not resolved. The V and J ends lost 4 bases and 4 bases respectively, with 12 bases between them. Germline V gene data show CDR1 as LNHDA and CDR2 as SQIVND (reference sequence). CDR3 length equals 14 residues. The DNA of the CDR3 is TGTGCCAGTAGTAATCCGAATGGGGCAGATACGCAGTATTTT. It codes for CASSNPNGADTQYF.

The table lists this clone with a few counts. A read error may explain this, as a much larger clone is one base away. V and J are TRBV7-3 and TRBJ2-6, with D tentatively TRBD2 (6 bases). Germline CDR1 and CDR2: SGHTA and FQGTGA. The CDR3 is 17 amino acids. This CDR3 is CASSLIAGDSGANVLTF. The DNA of the CDR3 is TGTGCCAGCAGCTTAATAGCCGGGGACTCTGGGGCCAACGTCTTGACTTTC. The whole variable domain, remainder taken from reference TRBV7-3 and TRBJ2-6, is GAGVSQTPSNKVTEKGKYVELRCDPISGHTALYWYRQSLGQGPEFLIYFQGTGAADDSGLPNDRFFAVRPEGSVSTLKIQRTERGDSAVYLCASSLIAGDSGANVLTFGAGSRLTVL.

This clone was picked up many times. This chain connects TRBV12-3 or TRBV12-4 to TRBJ2-7; D is unclear. This CDR3 region has 12 residues. V was clipped by 4 bases and J by 1 base, with 5 bases between them. The CDR3 sequence is CASSSSSYEQYF. CDR3 DNA: TGTGCCAGCAGTTCGAGTTCCTACGAGCAGTACTTC.

This clone was observed a handful of times. The chain couples TRBV28 to TRBJ1-2, with a tentative D call TRBD1 (6 bases). The CDR3 extends over 13 amino acids. V lost 2 bases, J lost 6 bases, and 10 bases lay in between. Germline V gene data show CDR1 as MDHEN and CDR2 as SYDVKM. The CDR3 DNA is TGTGCCAGCAGTTTAGGGGGCCCGGATGGCTACACCTTC. Translation: CASSLGGPDGYTF.

This clone was seen repeatedly, ten times or more. V is TRBV19 and J is TRBJ2-5; D ambiguous. The CDR3 sequence is 14 residues long. V lost 1 base and J lost 5, with 11 bases in between. Germline CDR1 LNHDA, CDR2 SQIVND (reference sequence). The CDR3 coding sequence is TGTGCCAGTAGTATAGGGAGTAATAGGGAGACCCAGTACTTC. Protein sequence: CASSIGSNRETQYF.

On this clone itself: The junction does not match germline at one end; this may be a read error. J is TRBJ1-6 and V is TRBV6-1; D not resolved. Looked up from germline, CDR1 is MNHNS and CDR2 is SASEGT. CDR3 length equals 14 residues. CDR3 DNA: TGTGCCAGCTGTGAAGATCGTACCCTAACAACCCTCCACTTT. Translation gives CASCEDRTLTTLHF.

There are many counts of this clone. The chain carries TRBV5-1 and TRBJ1-1; D is ambiguous. Germline lookup yields CDR1 SGHRS and CDR2 YFSETQ. V shed 0 bases and J shed 8 bases, with 5 bases lying between them. CDR3 size: 11 residues. The DNA for the CDR3 is TGCGCCAGCAGCTTGGCTGTAGAAGCTTTCTTT. This codes for CASSLAVEAFF.

This clone was recorded many times. This same CDR3 is encoded by further DNA sequences in the sample. The chain carries TRBV12-5 and TRBJ2-7, with D possibly TRBD1 on 6 matching bases. The CDR3 length is 14 residues. Germline CDR1 LGHNT, CDR2 FRNRAP. The ends were cut back, 5 bases at V and 2 bases at J, with 13 bases in the middle. The CDR3 reads CASGPGVGTYEQYF. Here the CDR3 DNA reads TGTGCTAGTGGTCCAGGGGTCGGGACCTACGAGCAGTACTTC.

The gene calls are TRBV15 and TRBJ2-4; TRBD1 aligns across 10 bases. Trimming took 8 bases from V and 5 from J; bases not matched to a gene: 3. CDR1 and CDR2 from the germline V gene are LNHNV and YYDKDF (reference sequence). The CDR3 is 13 amino acids. The CDR3 spells CATGGTGENIQYF. DNA for the CDR3: TGTGCCACCGGCGGGACAGGGGAAAACATTCAGTACTTC.

In this sample, this clone turned up many times. The chain has TRBV28 and TRBJ1-2; 8 nucleotides match TRBD1. Losses at the gene ends were 7 bases for V and 4 bases for J; bases not matched to a gene: 11. Germline CDR1 is MDHEN and CDR2 is SYDVKM. The CDR3 has 15 amino acids. The CDR3 DNA reads as TGTGCCAGCAATACCGGACAGGGTCGTCTCTATGGCTACACCTTC. Its protein product is CASNTGQGRLYGYTF.

A remark on this clone: This could be a read error, since a much larger clone is one nucleotide away. V and J are TRBV18 and TRBJ2-6; D is possibly TRBD1 or TRBD2 (5 bases each). Germline V CDR1 and CDR2: KGHSH, LQKENI. CDR3 length: 17 residues. CDR3 coding DNA: TGTGCCAGCTCACCACCGAGGGGAGACTCTGGGGCCACCGTCCTGACTTTC. Amino acids: CASSPPRGDSGATVLTF.

In this sample, this clone turned up many times. This sequence joins TRBV7-6 and TRBJ1-3; 8 bases map to TRBD1. Germline values: CDR1 SGHVS, CDR2 FNYEAQ. This CDR3 region has 17 residues. V lost 1 base and J lost 2; bases outside the gene matches: 7. The CDR3 here is CASSLGAPTGAGNTIYF. CDR3 sequence (DNA): TGTGCCAGCAGCTTAGGGGCGCCGACAGGGGCTGGAAACACCATATATTTT.

This chain links TRBV28 with TRBJ1-4; a weak D match, TRBD1 (5 bases). The CDR3 runs 13 residues. The germline V gene has CDR1 MDHEN and CDR2 SYDVKM. V lost 6 bases, J lost 6 bases, and 11 bases lay in between. CDR3 bases: TGTGCCAGCAGCACCCAGACAGATGAAAAACTGTTTTTT. This codes for CASSTQTDEKLFF.